The sequence of this T cell receptor (beta chain) was determined in a study of Ad26.COV2.S vaccination and SARS-CoV-2 variants. The study, taken as a whole, reports: There was a possibility that the TCR breadth and depth analyses underestimated total T cell responses.

Assay: immunoSEQ multiplex PCR; the TCRdb copy retains only in-frame clones and omits some. The sample lists around 450,000 clones, about 88% occurring once. With respect to this clone: The antigen is undetermined.

The sample's treatment: some 20 received Ad26.COV2.S at low or high dose, single or two shots; about 5 received placebo; per-sample allocation not given. Material that was analyzed had been drawn on day 63 after the first vaccine or placebo injection. The clonotype originates from a person aged 18-65 years who received the Ad26.COV2.S COVID-19 vaccine or a placebo. Material: peripheral blood, obtained in a trial of Ad26.COV2.S vaccine versus placebo.

CDR3 sequence: CASSSQGYGYTF. The CDR3 DNA is TGTGCCAGCAGTTCCCAGGGTTATGGCTACACCTTC. The V and J genes are TRBV28 and TRBJ1-2, with a tentative D call TRBD1 (5 bases). Per germline, CDR1 MDHEN and CDR2 SYDVKM. The V and J ends lost 4 bases and 5 bases respectively, with 8 bases between them. This CDR3 region has 12 residues.